One sample yielded the 31 T cell receptor beta chains listed below, sequenced in a study of shared clonotypes between healthy human individuals (TCRdb year 2020). Library creation used the immunoSEQ multiplex PCR assay. This immuneACCESS table, as held by TCRdb, lists in-frame sequences with V and J called but not all clones. Of the missing ones, under half trace to an unresolved V gene in checked studies; the others have no known cause. This sample gives 2 million to 2.5 million clones in total; approximately 94% of them show up just once. Jointly, the top ten make up roughly 0.13% of the sample. The sequencing input was naive CD4+ T cells sorted from blood. Per the publication, the cell subset or site label means: CD45RA+ positively selected. The receptor set was obtained from a man aged 18 to 29 in good health.

The chain employs TRBV4-1 and TRBJ2-1; possibly TRBD1 or TRBD2 for D (5 bases each). The germline V gene has CDR1 MGHRA and CDR2 YSYEKL. The germline V and J ends were trimmed by 1 base and 4 bases, with 14 bases remaining between them. The CDR3 has 16 residues. CDR3 in amino acids: CASSQAGALGYNEQFF. DNA of the CDR3: TGCGCCAGCAGCCAAGCCGGGGCATTGGGTTACAATGAGCAGTTCTTC.

This chain joins TRBV9 and TRBJ1-4; D is uncertain. The CDR3 runs 15 residues. Looked up from germline, CDR1 is SGDLS and CDR2 is YYNGEE. Trimming shortened V by 0 bases and J by 7 bases, and 13 bases separated the two germline ends. The DNA of the CDR3 is TGTGCCAGCAGCGTAGTCCCGGGGATAGGTGAAAAACTGTTTTTT. This encodes CASSVVPGIGEKLFF.

The rearrangement uses TRBV28 and TRBJ1-2; a possible D gene is TRBD1 (6 bases). Looked up from germline, CDR1 is MDHEN and CDR2 is SYDVKM. V was shortened by 3 bases and J by 6 bases, with 14 bases between the two germline ends. CDR3 length: 14 residues. In DNA, the CDR3 is TGTGCCAGCAGTTTTGGGGACATGTGGAATGGCTACACCTTC. Protein sequence: CASSFGDMWNGYTF.

The rearrangement links TRBV6-1 to TRBJ1-1; D is ambiguous. This CDR3 has 13 residues. Between the trimmed V and J ends, which lost 7 bases and 0 bases, there was a span of 9 bases. Germline V lookup: CDR1 MNHNS, CDR2 SASEGT. The CDR3 region has the DNA TGTGCCAGCAAACTTGTTTTGAACACTGAAGCTTTCTTT. Translated, it gives CASKLVLNTEAFF.

The chain recombines TRBV27 with TRBJ2-7; 10 bases align to TRBD2. J gave up 7 bases and V 6 bases, and 12 bases lay outside the gene matches. This CDR3 has 15 amino acids. Germline CDR1 MNHEY, CDR2 SMNVEV (reference sequence). CDR3 sequence reads: CASSARLAGVGEQYF. In DNA form, the CDR3 reads TGTGCCAGCAGCGCCAGGCTAGCGGGGGTGGGTGAGCAGTACTTC.

This clone has only one observation. The V and J genes are TRBV14 and TRBJ2-5; a possible D gene is TRBD2 (6 bases). The germline V gene encodes CDR1 SGHDN and CDR2 FVKESK. Trimming shortened V by 5 bases and J by 2 bases, and 9 bases separated the two germline ends. This CDR3 is 13 amino acids long. CDR3 loop: CASSAGLQETQYF. The DNA for the CDR3 is TGTGCCAGCAGCGCGGGACTGCAAGAGACCCAGTACTTC.

Written as DNA, the CDR3 is TGCGCCAGCAGCAAAGGACTAGATGAGACCCAGTACTTC. Amino acid sequence: CASSKGLDETQYF. The V gene is TRBV5-1, the J gene TRBJ2-5; TRBD2 agrees at 7 bases. There are 13 residues in the CDR3. The junction had 5 bases not matched to a gene; V was cut back by 4 bases and J by 5 bases. CDR1 and CDR2 from the germline V gene are SGHRS and YFSETQ.

The V gene is TRBV6-6, the J gene TRBJ2-3, with TRBD2 as a possible D gene (5 bases). The CDR3 loop spans 14 amino acids. Trimming removed 6 bases from V and 1 base from J, with 11 bases in between. Germline V gives CDR1 MNHNY, CDR2 SVGAGI (reference sequence). CDR3 amino acids: CASRIAWGTDTQYF. The CDR3 DNA sequence: TGTGCCAGCAGGATAGCGTGGGGCACAGATACGCAGTATTTT.

V and J are TRBV5-4 and TRBJ1-2, with TRBD1 matching 9 bases. The germline gives CDR1 SGHNT, CDR2 YYREEE (reference sequence). The ends lost 0 bases at V and 4 bases at J; junction bases unmatched: 4. CDR3 size: 15 residues. CDR3 residues: CASSLGDRDPYGYTF. The CDR3 region has the DNA TGTGCCAGCAGCTTGGGGGACAGGGATCCCTATGGCTACACCTTC.

This sequence joins TRBV18 and TRBJ1-6, with a possible D match to TRBD1 (5 bases). The germline V gene has CDR1 KGHSH and CDR2 LQKENI. The V end was cut by 6 bases, the J end by 5 bases, with 11 bases between. The CDR3 consists of 14 residues. The CDR3 here is CASSQGADNSPLHF. The CDR3 DNA sequence: TGTGCCAGCTCTCAGGGTGCGGATAATTCACCCCTCCACTTT.

This clone has just one count. The chain links TRBV5-1 to TRBJ1-1; 8 nucleotides align to TRBD1. The J segment lost 11 bases and the V segment lost 0 bases, leaving 6 bases of the junction unmatched. The germline gives CDR1 SGHRS, CDR2 YFSETQ. CDR3 length: 13 amino acids. CDR3 sequence: CASSLDGTGGAFF. CDR3 bases: TGCGCCAGCAGCTTGGACGGGACAGGAGGCGCTTTCTTT.

This clone has just a few counts. The chain combines TRBV5-1 with TRBJ1-2; 8 nucleotides agree with TRBD1. V lost 0 bases to trimming and J lost 7 bases; unmatched junction nucleotides: 2. CDR3 length equals 13 residues. Germline V gives CDR1 SGHRS, CDR2 YFSETQ. CDR3 DNA sequence: TGCGCCAGCAGCTTGGGGACAGGGTTTGGCTACACCTTC. This encodes CASSLGTGFGYTF. Looking up the rest from reference TRBV5-1 and TRBJ1-2 gives the full variable domain: KAGVTQTPRYLIKTRGQQVTLSCSPISGHRSVSWYQQTPGQGLQFLFEYFSETQRNKGNFPGRFSGRQFSNSRSEMNVSTLELGDSALYLCASSLGTGFGYTFGSGTRLTVV.

The genes are TRBV27 and TRBJ1-1; D uncertain. There are 13 residues in the CDR3. V shed 7 bases and J shed 4 bases, with 13 bases lying between them. Germline values: CDR1 MNHEY, CDR2 SMNVEV (reference sequence). CDR3 protein: CASTAWAGTEAFF. The CDR3 DNA reads as TGTGCCAGCACCGCCTGGGCCGGCACTGAAGCTTTCTTT.

This clone was detected only once. The gene calls are TRBV5-4 and TRBJ2-1, with D hard to call. The CDR3 contains 13 residues. The germline gives CDR1 SGHNT, CDR2 YYREEE (reference sequence). The V end lost 1 base, the J end lost 8 bases, and 10 bases lay between the germline ends. CDR3 in DNA: TGTGCCAGCAGCTTGCTGGACGTGGATGAGCAGTTCTTC. Protein sequence: CASSLLDVDEQFF.

The V call is TRBV4-3, the J call TRBJ2-7, with D possibly TRBD1 on 6 matching bases. CDR1 and CDR2 from the germline V gene are LGHNA and YSLEER. CDR3 size: 13 residues. The V end lost 2 bases, the J end lost 6 bases, and 11 bases lay between the germline ends. CDR3 nucleotides: TGCGCCAGCAGCCAAACTCTCAGGGGCGAGCAGTACTTC. Translation gives CASSQTLRGEQYF.

V gene TRBV6-6 combines with J gene TRBJ1-2; 8 bases agree with TRBD1. Germline CDR1 reads MNHNY; CDR2 reads SVGAGI (reference sequence). Unmatched junction bases numbered 11, after V lost 5 bases and J lost 6 bases. The CDR3 loop spans 15 amino acids. The CDR3 DNA reads TGTGCCAGCAGTCCTCAGGGGGCCGAGAGAAATGGCTACACCTTC. Encoded protein: CASSPQGAERNGYTF.

The chain combines TRBV7-9 with TRBJ1-4, with D perhaps matching TRBD1 (6 bases). Trimming removed 5 bases from V and 0 bases from J, with 10 bases in between. The germline V gene has CDR1 SEHNR and CDR2 FQNEAQ (reference sequence). The CDR3 totals 15 residues. As DNA, the CDR3 is TGTGCCAGCAGCCGACGACAGGCAACTAATGAAAAACTGTTTTTT. This encodes CASSRRQATNEKLFF.

The V gene is TRBV18, the J gene TRBJ2-1, with 10 bases aligning to TRBD1. This CDR3 is 17 amino acids long. Looked up from germline, CDR1 is KGHSH and CDR2 is LQKENI. V lost 6 bases to trimming and J lost 7 bases; unmatched junction nucleotides: 15. The CDR3 nucleotides read TGTGCCAGCTCTGGGACTACCGGGACAGGGGATCGAAATGAGCAGTTCTTC. Translated, it gives CASSGTTGTGDRNEQFF.

CDR3 DNA: TGTGCCAGCGGCGGACAGCACAGCACCTACGAGCAGTACTTC. This translates into CASGGQHSTYEQYF. The chain links TRBV6-4 to TRBJ2-7, with D maybe TRBD1 (6 bases). This CDR3 comprises 14 residues. Trimming removed 8 bases from V and 2 bases from J, with 16 bases in between. Germline V gene sequence: CDR1 MRHNA, CDR2 SNTAGT.

The chain has TRBV30 and TRBJ2-3; no reliable D call. Per germline, CDR1 GTSNPN and CDR2 SVGIG (reference sequence). The CDR3 sequence is 15 residues long. V gave up 2 bases and J gave up 0 bases, with 12 bases separating them. CDR3 in amino acids: CAWSKGALSTDTQYF. The DNA for the CDR3 is TGTGCCTGGAGTAAAGGAGCGCTTAGCACAGATACGCAGTATTTT.

The rearrangement joins TRBV5-1 to TRBJ2-2; TRBD2 is a possible D gene (6 bases). With 4 bases removed from V and 6 bases from J, the gap between germline ends came to 16 bases. Germline CDR1 is SGHRS and CDR2 is YFSETQ. This CDR3 comprises 15 residues. CDR3 nucleotides: TGCGCCAGCAGCGTTAATGTGGGGACTGCCGGGGAGCTGTTTTTT. Translated: CASSVNVGTAGELFF.

DNA of the CDR3: TGTGCCAGCAGCTTATATAACGGACAGGAGTACTTC. This sequence encodes CASSLYNGQEYF. The chain combines TRBV7-2 with TRBJ2-4, with 7 bases aligning to TRBD1. CDR1 is SGHTA, CDR2 FQGNSA, per germline. This CDR3 has 12 amino acids. The V gene end was trimmed by 2 bases and the J gene end by 14 bases; junction bases not matched to a gene: 6.

This chain links TRBV2 with TRBJ1-5; tentatively, D is TRBD1 (6 bases). V was clipped by 6 bases and J by 4 bases, with 10 bases between them. In germline, CDR1 is SNHLY, CDR2 FYNNEI. The CDR3 runs to 13 residues. CDR3 nucleotide sequence: TGTGCCAGCAGAAACAGGGTTAATCAGCCCCAGCATTTT. Residues: CASRNRVNQPQHF.

A single count supports this clone. The genes are TRBV9 and TRBJ1-1, with 9 positions matching TRBD1. Germline CDR1 and CDR2: SGDLS and YYNGEE. Losses at the gene ends were 4 bases for V and 4 bases for J; bases not matched to a gene: 8. The CDR3 spans 15 residues. Here the CDR3 reads CASSREDRGGTEAFF. The CDR3, as DNA: TGTGCCAGCAGCAGGGAGGACAGGGGCGGCACTGAAGCTTTCTTT. Combining the CDR3 with reference TRBV9 and TRBJ1-1 gives the whole variable domain DSGVTQTPKHLITATGQRVTLRCSPRSGDLSVYWYQQSLDQGLQFLIQYYNGEERAKGNILERFSAQQFPDLHSELNLSSLELGDSALYFCASSREDRGGTEAFFGQGTRLTVV.

This sequence joins TRBV18 and TRBJ1-1, with D uncertain. Per germline, CDR1 KGHSH and CDR2 LQKENI. This CDR3 contains 13 residues. Trimming removed 0 bases from V and 11 bases from J, with 13 bases in between. For the CDR3, the DNA is TGTGCCAGCTCACCACCGAGTAGTTCTAGTGCTTTCTTT. Residues: CASSPPSSSSAFF.

This chain joins TRBV5-4 and TRBJ2-3; the D gene is possibly TRBD1 (6 bases). CDR3 length equals 16 residues. Trimming took 0 bases from V and 0 from J, leaving 11 bases between them. Germline V gives CDR1 SGHNT, CDR2 YYREEE (reference sequence). The CDR3 sequence: CASSLAEDRSTDTQYF. The CDR3 DNA follows: TGTGCCAGCAGCTTGGCCGAAGACAGGAGCACAGATACGCAGTATTTT. Full variable domain (rest looked up from reference TRBV5-4 and TRBJ2-3): ETGVTQSPTHLIKTRGQQVTLRCSSQSGHNTVSWYQQALGQGPQFIFQYYREEENGRGNFPPRFSGLQFPNYSSELNVNALELDDSALYLCASSLAEDRSTDTQYFGPGTRLTVL.

The rearrangement links TRBV5-6 to TRBJ2-2; 8 bases align to TRBD1. Germline CDR1 SGHDT, CDR2 YYEEEE. Trimming at V came to 5 bases and at J to 3 bases, leaving 9 bases not matched to a gene. The CDR3 covers 16 residues. The CDR3 DNA reads as TGTGCCAGCAGTTCCGGGACAGGAGGGTACACCGGGGAGCTGTTTTTT. It is translated as CASSSGTGGYTGELFF.

The chain carries TRBV5-4 and TRBJ1-2; the D gene is possibly TRBD1 (6 bases). Germline values: CDR1 SGHNT, CDR2 YYREEE (reference sequence). The CDR3 is made up of 14 amino acids. V was trimmed by 0 bases and J by 8 bases, leaving 14 bases between them. CDR3 in DNA: TGTGCCAGCAGCTTGGCGATAGGAGGGGGAGGCTACACCTTC. This encodes CASSLAIGGGGYTF.

The V gene is TRBV5-1, the J gene TRBJ2-5; no reliable D call. The CDR3 consists of 14 residues. CDR1 and CDR2 from the germline V gene are SGHRS and YFSETQ. Trimming cost V 2 bases and J 1 base, with 9 bases left between them. This CDR3 is CASSLQPGQETQYF. DNA of the CDR3: TGCGCCAGCAGCTTACAACCGGGCCAAGAGACCCAGTACTTC.

The chain recombines TRBV4-3 with TRBJ1-1; D ambiguous. V shed 0 bases and J shed 4 bases, with 9 bases lying between them. The CDR3 contains 14 residues. In germline, CDR1 is LGHNA, CDR2 YSLEER. The DNA for the CDR3 is TGCGCCAGCAGCCAAGATGGTGTGGGCACTGAAGCTTTCTTT. This sequence encodes CASSQDGVGTEAFF.

This chain joins TRBV14 and TRBJ2-7, with D uncertain. The CDR3 is 12 residues long. V gave up 2 bases and J gave up 6 bases, with 8 bases separating them. Germline-derived CDR1 and CDR2 are SGHDN and FVKESK. CDR3 sequence (DNA): TGTGCCAGCAGCCAACTCTGGGGCGAGCAGTACTTC. Its translation: CASSQLWGEQYF.